This entry describes one T cell receptor (beta chain). This entry belongs to a study of somatic mutations in cytotoxic T cells in rheumatoid arthritis. Only in-frame clones appear in the TCRdb table, and some are missing; sequencing was by immunoSEQ multiplex PCR. The data hold more than 9,000 clones, with nearly 80% observed a single time. The sample comprised CD8+ T cells sorted from blood. The receptor comes from an adult with rheumatoid arthritis.

The CDR3: CASGTGTSLRETQYF. CDR3 nucleotide sequence: TGCGCCAGCGGAACTGGGACTAGCCTCCGGGAGACCCAGTACTTC. The chain links TRBV5-1 to TRBJ2-5; 9 nucleotides align to TRBD2. This CDR3 has 15 amino acids. Germline values: CDR1 SGHRS, CDR2 YFSETQ. Germline trimming cut 7 bases from V and 5 bases from J; bases unmatched to any gene: 12.